This TCR beta chain was retrieved from a study of T cell responses to AZD1222 COVID-19 vaccine. Whole-study findings and limits: Close to half of spike-specific TCRs reportedly recognize unmutated variant regions. Two AZD1222 administrations were followed by greater Spike-specific TCR breadth and depth. Repertoire sampling occurred only after the peak T cell response.

TCRdb's table, derived via immunoSEQ multiplex PCR, lists solely in-frame clones and lacks some. The sample lists tens of thousands of clones; about 87% were seen once. On this clone itself: Antigen specificity is unknown.

Between the trimmed V and J ends, which lost 2 bases and 11 bases, there was a span of 12 bases. The CDR3 has 12 amino acids. Per germline, CDR1 SGHNT and CDR2 YENEEA. Here the sequenced sample was peripheral blood, taken on day 0 of AZD1222 vaccination. The chain is built from TRBV11-3 and TRBJ1-1, with D uncertain. The clonotype originates from an adult in good health. The CDR3 bases are TGTGCCAGCAGCTTATCCACCTTGGGGGCTTTCTTT. Its translation is CASSLSTLGAFF.